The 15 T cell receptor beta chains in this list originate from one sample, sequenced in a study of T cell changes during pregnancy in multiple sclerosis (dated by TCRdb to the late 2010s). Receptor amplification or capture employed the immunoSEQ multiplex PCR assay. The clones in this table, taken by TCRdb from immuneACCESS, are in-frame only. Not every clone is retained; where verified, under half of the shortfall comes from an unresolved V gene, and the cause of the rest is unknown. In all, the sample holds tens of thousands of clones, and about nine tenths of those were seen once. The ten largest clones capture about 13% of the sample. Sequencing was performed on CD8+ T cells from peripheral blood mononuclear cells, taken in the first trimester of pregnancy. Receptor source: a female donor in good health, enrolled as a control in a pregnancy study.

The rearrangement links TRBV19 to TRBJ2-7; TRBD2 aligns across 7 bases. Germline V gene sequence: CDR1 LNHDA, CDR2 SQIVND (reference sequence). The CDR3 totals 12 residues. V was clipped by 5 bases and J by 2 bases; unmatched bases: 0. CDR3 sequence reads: CASSGTTYEQYF. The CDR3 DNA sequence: TGTGCCAGTAGTGGGACTACCTACGAGCAGTACTTC.

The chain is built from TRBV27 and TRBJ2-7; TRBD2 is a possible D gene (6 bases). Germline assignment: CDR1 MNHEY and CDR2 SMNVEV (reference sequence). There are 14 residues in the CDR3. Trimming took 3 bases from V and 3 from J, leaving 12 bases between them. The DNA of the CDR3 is TGTGCCAGCAGTTTTCATGCGGGAAGCTACGAGCAGTACTTC. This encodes CASSFHAGSYEQYF.

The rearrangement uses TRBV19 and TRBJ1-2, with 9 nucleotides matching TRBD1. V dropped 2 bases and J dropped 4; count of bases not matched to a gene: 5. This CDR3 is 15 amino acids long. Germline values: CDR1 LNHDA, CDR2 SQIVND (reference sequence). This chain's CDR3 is CASSIRTGETYGYTF. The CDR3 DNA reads TGTGCCAGTAGTATACGGACAGGGGAAACCTATGGCTACACCTTC.

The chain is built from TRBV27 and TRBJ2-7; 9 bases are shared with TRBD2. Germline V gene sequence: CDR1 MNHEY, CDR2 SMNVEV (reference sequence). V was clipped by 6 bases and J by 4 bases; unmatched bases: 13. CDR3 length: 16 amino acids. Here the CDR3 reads CASSSSVAGDGYEQYF. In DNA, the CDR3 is TGTGCCAGCAGCTCGTCAGTAGCGGGAGACGGGTACGAGCAGTACTTC.

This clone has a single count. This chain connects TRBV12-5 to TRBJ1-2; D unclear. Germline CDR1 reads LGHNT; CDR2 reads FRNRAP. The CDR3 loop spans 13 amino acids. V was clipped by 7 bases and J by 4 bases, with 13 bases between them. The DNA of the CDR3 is TGTGCTAGTGCAGTCCGGGTCGGCTATGGCTACACCTTC. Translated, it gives CASAVRVGYGYTF.

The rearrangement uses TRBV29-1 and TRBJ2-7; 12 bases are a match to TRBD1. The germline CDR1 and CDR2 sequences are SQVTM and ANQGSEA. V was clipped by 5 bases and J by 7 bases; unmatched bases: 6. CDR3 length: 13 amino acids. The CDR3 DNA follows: TGCAGCGTTCCGGGACAGGGGGCTTTGGAGCAGTACTTC. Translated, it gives CSVPGQGALEQYF.

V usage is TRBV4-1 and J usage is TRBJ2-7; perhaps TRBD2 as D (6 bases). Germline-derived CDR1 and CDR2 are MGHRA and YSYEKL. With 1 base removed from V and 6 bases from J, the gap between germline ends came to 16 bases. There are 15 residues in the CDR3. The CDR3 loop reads CASSQARTILGEQYF. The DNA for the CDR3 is TGCGCCAGCAGCCAAGCCCGGACTATTCTCGGCGAGCAGTACTTC.

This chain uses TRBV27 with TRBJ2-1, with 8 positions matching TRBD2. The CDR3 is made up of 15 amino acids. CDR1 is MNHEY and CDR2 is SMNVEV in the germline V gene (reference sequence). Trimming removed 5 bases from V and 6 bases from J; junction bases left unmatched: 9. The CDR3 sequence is CASSPRGGALNEQFF. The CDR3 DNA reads TGTGCCAGCAGTCCTCGGGGGGGGGCCCTCAATGAGCAGTTCTTC.

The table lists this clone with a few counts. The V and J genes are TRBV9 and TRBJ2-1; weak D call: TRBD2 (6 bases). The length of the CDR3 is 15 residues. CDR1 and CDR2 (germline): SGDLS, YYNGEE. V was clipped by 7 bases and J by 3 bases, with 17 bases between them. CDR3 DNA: TGTGCCAGCGGTTCGGGGGAGAATAGCTACAATGAGCAGTTCTTC. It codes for CASGSGENSYNEQFF.

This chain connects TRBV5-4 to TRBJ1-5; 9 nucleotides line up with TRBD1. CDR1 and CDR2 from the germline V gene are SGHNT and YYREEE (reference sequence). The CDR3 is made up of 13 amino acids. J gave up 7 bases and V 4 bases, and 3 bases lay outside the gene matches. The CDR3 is CASSKTGGQPQHF. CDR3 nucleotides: TGTGCCAGCAGCAAAACAGGGGGCCAGCCCCAGCATTTT.

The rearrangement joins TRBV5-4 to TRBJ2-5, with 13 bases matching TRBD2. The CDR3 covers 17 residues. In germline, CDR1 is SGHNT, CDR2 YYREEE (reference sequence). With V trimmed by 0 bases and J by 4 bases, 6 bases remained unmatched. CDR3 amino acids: CASSLVRGLAGVETQYF. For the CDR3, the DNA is TGTGCCAGCAGCTTGGTCCGAGGACTAGCGGGAGTAGAGACCCAGTACTTC.

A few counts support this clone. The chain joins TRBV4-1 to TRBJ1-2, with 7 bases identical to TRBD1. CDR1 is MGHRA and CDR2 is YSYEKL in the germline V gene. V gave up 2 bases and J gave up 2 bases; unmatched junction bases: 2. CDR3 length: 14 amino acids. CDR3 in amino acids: CASSQLQGNYGYTF. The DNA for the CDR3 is TGCGCCAGCAGCCAACTACAGGGGAACTATGGCTACACCTTC.

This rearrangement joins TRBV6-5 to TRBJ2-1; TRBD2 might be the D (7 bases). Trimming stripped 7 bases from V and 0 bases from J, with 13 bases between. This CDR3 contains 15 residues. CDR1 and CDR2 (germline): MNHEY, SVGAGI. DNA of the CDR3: TGTGCCAGCATTGGGGGGGGGCTCTCCTACAATGAGCAGTTCTTC. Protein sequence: CASIGGGLSYNEQFF.

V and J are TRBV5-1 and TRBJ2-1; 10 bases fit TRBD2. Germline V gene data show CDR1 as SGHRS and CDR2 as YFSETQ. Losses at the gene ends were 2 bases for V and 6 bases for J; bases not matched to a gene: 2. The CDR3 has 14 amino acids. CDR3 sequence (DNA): TGCGCCAGCAGCTTACTAGCGGGAATCAATGAGCAGTTCTTC. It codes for CASSLLAGINEQFF.

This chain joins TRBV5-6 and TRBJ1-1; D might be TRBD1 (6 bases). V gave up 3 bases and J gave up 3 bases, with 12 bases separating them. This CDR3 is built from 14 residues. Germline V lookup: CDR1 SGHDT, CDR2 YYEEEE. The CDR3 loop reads CASSSNPGDTEAFF. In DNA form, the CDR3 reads TGTGCCAGCAGCTCGAACCCAGGGGACACTGAAGCTTTCTTT.